These T cell receptor beta chains were read from a single sample in a study of CD8+ T cells in alopecia areata. Assay used: immunoSEQ multiplex PCR; TCRdb lists only in-frame clones, some missing. This sample yields over 90,000 clones, of which roughly 53% are seen a single time; about 8.8% belongs to the top ten. The sequencing sample was made of CD4+ T cells sorted from blood. Source of these receptors: a human donor in good health. CDR3s include the opening cysteine and the closing phenylalanine or tryptophan. The D gene is left open where the match is weak. The size entry is marked missing in some rows and otherwise reads once, few, many or a size class.

cdr3_length	clone_size	d_call	v_call	j_call	cdr3_aa
19	-	TRBD1	TRBV6-1	TRBJ1-4	CASSERKAPRDRTNEKLFF
15	few	-	TRBV6-5	TRBJ2-7	CASSYSAHQPYEQYF
17	few	-	TRBV5-4	TRBJ1-6	CASSPGRGGSYNSPLHF
11	-	-	TRBV30	TRBJ1-1	CAWSVKLEAFF
14	-	-	TRBV30	TRBJ1-5	CAWSLGYSNQPQHF
17	few	TRBD1	TRBV6-1	TRBJ1-5	CASSEALITGGNQPQHF
17	few	TRBD1	TRBV4-1	TRBJ1-1	CASSHGQGGRMNTEAFF
14	few	-	TRBV28	TRBJ1-2	CASSLKQTNYGYTF
12	few	-	TRBV5-5	TRBJ1-1	CASSLLGLEAFF
13	once	-	TRBV30	TRBJ1-5	CAWSVRDNQPQHF
16	-	-	TRBV7-2	TRBJ1-6	CASSLSLGVRNSPLHF
14	few	TRBD2	TRBV5-4	TRBJ2-5	CASSLAVTSETQYF
14	many	-	TRBV25-1	TRBJ1-2	CASSESMTLYGYTF
14	-	-	TRBV7-9	TRBJ2-1	CASSFASSVIGQFF
16	few	TRBD1	TRBV6-5	TRBJ1-6	CASSLTGTGDISPLHF
16	few	TRBD1	TRBV9	TRBJ1-4	CASSTGTGATNEKLFF
15	-	-	TRBV9	TRBJ2-3	CASSGPGAATDTQYF
14	many	-	TRBV7-2	TRBJ1-2	CASSLGGFRGVYTF
14	-	-	TRBV15	TRBJ1-6	CATSRDPGASPLHF
15	few	TRBD1	TRBV2	TRBJ1-6	CASSANRGLGSPLHF
16	few	TRBD1	TRBV29-1	TRBJ2-7	CSVETQGTGGVAEQYF
13	few	TRBD1	TRBV2	TRBJ1-4	CASRTGFYEKLFF
13	-	-	TRBV13	TRBJ2-7	CASSFLGVGEQYF
12	-	-	TRBV29-1	TRBJ1-2	CSVGQEGRGYTF
16	-	-	TRBV5-1	TRBJ1-6	CASSSTTRTRNSPLHF
14	few	-	TRBV27	TRBJ2-5	CASSSGQVQETQYF
9	-	-	TRBV23-1	TRBJ1-6	CAPSAPLHF
15	-	-	TRBV2	TRBJ1-2	CASSDQLGNNYGYTF
14	few	-	TRBV18	TRBJ2-4	CASSPGLAKNIQYF
15	-	-	TRBV7-8	TRBJ2-4	CASSLDWQGQNIQYF
14	-	-	TRBV13	TRBJ1-1	CASRLGGSMTEAFF
11	-	-	TRBV13	TRBJ2-3	CASSVADTQYF
15	-	-	TRBV11-2	TRBJ2-7	CASRTGPQISYEQYF
15	-	-	TRBV30	TRBJ1-1	CAWSVHDRTKTEAFF
15	-	-	TRBV29-1	TRBJ2-7	CSVGYSGTRSYEQYF
13	-	-	TRBV15	TRBJ1-5	CATSRVPSQPQHF
15	-	-	TRBV18	-	CASSPTGDSSYEQYF
13	-	-	TRBV28	TRBJ1-2	CASRQTVYYGYTF
12	-	-	TRBV30	TRBJ1-2	CAWSGDNYGYTF
16	-	TRBD2	TRBV29-1	TRBJ2-3	CSVEDPTSPSTDTQYF
14	-	-	TRBV5-4	TRBJ2-1	CASSMRDFSNEQFF
11	few	-	TRBV20-1	TRBJ1-1	CSARLGPAAFF
15	-	TRBD1	TRBV29-1	TRBJ1-2	CSVNVAGQASGGYTF
15	-	-	TRBV29-1	TRBJ2-1	CSVEEKRTVYNEQFF
13	-	-	TRBV30	TRBJ1-5	CAWSWGGNQPQHF
15	-	-	TRBV25-1	TRBJ1-5	CASRGMGQGYQPQHF